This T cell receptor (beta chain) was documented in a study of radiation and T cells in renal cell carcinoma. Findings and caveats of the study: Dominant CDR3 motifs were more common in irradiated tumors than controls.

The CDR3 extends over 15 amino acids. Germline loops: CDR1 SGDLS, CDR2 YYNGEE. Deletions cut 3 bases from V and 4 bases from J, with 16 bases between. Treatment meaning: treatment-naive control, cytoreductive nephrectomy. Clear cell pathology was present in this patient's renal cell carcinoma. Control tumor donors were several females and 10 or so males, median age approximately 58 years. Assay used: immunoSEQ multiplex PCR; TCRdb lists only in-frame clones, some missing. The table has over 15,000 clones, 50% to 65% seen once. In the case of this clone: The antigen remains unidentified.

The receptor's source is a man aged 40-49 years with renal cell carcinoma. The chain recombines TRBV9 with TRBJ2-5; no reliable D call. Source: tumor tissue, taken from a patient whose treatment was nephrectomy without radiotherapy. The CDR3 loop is CASSAEADLRETQYF. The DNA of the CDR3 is TGTGCCAGCAGCGCCGAGGCGGACCTCCGAGAGACCCAGTACTTC.